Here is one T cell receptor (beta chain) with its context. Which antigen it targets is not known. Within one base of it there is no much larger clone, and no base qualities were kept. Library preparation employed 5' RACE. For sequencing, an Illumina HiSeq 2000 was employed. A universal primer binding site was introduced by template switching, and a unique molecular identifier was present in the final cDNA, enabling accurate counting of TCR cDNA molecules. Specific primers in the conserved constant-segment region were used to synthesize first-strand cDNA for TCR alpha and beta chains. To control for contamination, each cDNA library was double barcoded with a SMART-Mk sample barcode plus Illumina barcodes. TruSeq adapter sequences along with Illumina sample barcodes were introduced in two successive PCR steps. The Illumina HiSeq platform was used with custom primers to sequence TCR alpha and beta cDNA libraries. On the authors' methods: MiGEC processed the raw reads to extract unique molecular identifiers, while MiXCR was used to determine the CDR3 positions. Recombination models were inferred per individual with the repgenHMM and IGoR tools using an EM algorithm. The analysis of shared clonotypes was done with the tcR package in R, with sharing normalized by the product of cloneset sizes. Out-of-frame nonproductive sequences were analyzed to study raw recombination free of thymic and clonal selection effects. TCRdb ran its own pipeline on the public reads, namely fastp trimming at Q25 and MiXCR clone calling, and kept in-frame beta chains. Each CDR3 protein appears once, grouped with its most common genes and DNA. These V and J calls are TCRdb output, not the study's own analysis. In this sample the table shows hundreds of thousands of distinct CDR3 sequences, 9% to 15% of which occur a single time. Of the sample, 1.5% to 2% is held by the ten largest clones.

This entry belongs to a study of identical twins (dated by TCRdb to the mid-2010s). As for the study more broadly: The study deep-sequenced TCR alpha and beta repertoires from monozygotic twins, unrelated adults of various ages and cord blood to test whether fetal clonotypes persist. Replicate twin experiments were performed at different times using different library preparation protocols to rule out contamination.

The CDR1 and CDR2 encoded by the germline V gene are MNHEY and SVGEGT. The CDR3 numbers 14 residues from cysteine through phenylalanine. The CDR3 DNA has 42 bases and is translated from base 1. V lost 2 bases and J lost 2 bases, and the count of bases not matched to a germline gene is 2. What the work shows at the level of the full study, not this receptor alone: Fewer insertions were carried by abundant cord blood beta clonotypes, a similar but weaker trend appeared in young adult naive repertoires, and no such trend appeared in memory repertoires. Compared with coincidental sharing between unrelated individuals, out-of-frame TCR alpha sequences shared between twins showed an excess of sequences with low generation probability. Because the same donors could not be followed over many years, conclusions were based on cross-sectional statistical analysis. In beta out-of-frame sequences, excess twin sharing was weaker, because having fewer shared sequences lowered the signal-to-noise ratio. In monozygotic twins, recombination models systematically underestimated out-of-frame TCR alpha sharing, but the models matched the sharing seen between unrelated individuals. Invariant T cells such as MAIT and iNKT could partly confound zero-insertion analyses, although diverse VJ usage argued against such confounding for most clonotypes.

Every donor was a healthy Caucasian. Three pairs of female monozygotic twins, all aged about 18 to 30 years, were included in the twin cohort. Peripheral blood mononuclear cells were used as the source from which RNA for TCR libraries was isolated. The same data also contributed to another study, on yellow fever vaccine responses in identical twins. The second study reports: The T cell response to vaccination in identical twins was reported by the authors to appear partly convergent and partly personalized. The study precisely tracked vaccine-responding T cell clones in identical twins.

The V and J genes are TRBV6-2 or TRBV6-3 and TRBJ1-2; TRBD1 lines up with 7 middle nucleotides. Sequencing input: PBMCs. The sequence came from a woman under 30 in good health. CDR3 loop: CASSYRDRNYGYTF. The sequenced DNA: TGTGCCAGCAGTTACCGGGACAGAAACTATGGCTACACCTTC.